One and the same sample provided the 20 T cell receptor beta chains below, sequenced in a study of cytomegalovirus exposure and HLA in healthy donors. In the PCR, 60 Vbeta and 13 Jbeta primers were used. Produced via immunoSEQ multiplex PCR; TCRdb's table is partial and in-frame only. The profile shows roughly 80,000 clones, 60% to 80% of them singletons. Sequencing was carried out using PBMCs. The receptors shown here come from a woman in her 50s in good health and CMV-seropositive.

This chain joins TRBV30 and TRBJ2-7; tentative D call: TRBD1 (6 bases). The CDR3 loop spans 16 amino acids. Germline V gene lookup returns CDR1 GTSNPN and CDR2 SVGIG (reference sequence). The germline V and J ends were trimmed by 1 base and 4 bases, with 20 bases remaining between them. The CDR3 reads CAWSGPVTGQPYEQYF. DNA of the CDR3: TGTGCCTGGAGTGGGCCAGTGACAGGACAGCCTTACGAGCAGTACTTC.

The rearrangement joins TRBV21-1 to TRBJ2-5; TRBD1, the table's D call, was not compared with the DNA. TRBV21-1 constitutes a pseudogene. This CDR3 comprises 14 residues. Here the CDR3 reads CASTKLTGCETQYF. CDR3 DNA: TGTGCCAGCACTAAACTCACAGGGTGCGAGACCCAGTACTTC.

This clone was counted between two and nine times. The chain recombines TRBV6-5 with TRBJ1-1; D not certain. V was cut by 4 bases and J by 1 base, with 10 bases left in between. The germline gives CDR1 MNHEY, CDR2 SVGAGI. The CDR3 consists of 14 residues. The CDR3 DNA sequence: TGTGCCAGCAGTTTCACCGGGAGGAACACTGAAGCTTTCTTT. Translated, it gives CASSFTGRNTEAFF.

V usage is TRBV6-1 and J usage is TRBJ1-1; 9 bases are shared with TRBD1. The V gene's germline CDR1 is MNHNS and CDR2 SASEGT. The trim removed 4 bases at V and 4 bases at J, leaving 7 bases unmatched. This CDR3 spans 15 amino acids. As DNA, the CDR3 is TGTGCCAGCAGTGCTCGAGAGACAGGGGGCACTGAAGCTTTCTTT. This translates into CASSARETGGTEAFF.

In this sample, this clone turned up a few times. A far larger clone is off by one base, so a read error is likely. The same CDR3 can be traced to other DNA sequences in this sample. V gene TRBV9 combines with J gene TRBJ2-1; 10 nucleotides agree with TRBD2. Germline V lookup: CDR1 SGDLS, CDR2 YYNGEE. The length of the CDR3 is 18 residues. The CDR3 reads CARNGQGPGLARYNEQFF. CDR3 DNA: TGTGCCAGGAACGGACAAGGACCGGGACTAGCGCGTTACAATGAGCAATTCTTC.

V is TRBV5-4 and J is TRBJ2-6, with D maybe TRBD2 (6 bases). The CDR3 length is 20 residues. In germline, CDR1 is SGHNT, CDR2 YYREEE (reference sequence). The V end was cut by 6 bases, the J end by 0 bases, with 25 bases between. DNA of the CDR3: TGTGCCAGCAACAAAGCAGGAGGGGAGGAAGAAGTCTCTGGGGCCAACGTCCTGACTTTC. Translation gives CASNKAGGEEEVSGANVLTF.

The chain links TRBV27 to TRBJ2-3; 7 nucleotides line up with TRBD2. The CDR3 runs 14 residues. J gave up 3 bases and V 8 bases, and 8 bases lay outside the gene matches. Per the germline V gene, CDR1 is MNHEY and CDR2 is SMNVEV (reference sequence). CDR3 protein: CASRLGRETDTQYF. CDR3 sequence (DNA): TGTGCCAGCCGATTAGGGCGGGAGACAGATACGCAGTATTTT.

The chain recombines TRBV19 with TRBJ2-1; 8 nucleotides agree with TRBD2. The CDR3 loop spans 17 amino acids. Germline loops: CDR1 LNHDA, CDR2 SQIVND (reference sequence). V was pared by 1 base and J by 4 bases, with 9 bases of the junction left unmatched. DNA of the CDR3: TGTGCCAGTAGTATAGGGGGACTAGGTGCCCAATACAATGAGCAGTTCTTC. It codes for CASSIGGLGAQYNEQFF.

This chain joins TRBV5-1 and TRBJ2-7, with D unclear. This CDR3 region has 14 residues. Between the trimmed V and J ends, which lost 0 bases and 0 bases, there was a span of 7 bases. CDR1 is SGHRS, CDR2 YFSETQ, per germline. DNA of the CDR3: TGCGCCAGCAGCTTGGAGGCTAGCTCCTACGAGCAGTACTTC. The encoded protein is CASSLEASSYEQYF.

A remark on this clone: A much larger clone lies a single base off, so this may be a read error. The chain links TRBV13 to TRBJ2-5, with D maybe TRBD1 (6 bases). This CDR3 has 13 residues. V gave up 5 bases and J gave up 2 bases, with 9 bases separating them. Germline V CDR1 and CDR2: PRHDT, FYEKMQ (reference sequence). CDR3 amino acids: CASSLGQQETQYF. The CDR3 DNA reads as TGTGCCAGCAGCCTCGGACAGCAAGAGACCCAGTACTTC.

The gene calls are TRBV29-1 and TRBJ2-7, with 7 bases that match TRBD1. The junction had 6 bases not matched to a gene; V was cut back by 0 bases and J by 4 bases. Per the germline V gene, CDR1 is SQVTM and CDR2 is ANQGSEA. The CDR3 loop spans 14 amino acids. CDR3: CSVEENRGGYEQYF. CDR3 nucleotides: TGCAGCGTTGAAGAAAACAGGGGTGGGTACGAGCAGTACTTC.

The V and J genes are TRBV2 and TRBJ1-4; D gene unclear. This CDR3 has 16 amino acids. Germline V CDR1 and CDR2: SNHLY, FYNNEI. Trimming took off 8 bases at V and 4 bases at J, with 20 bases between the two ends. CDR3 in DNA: TGTGCCAGCGGCTTGACGGGAGGGCCCATTAATGAAAAACTGTTTTTT. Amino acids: CASGLTGGPINEKLFF.

This CDR3 is CASKSRTEINYEQYF. The DNA for the CDR3 is TGTGCCAGCAAATCTCGGACAGAAATCAACTACGAGCAGTACTTC. The chain recombines TRBV27 with TRBJ2-7; perhaps TRBD1 as D (6 bases). The CDR3 extends over 15 amino acids. The V gene's germline CDR1 is MNHEY and CDR2 SMNVEV (reference sequence). Between the trimmed V and J ends, which lost 7 bases and 3 bases, there was a span of 19 bases.

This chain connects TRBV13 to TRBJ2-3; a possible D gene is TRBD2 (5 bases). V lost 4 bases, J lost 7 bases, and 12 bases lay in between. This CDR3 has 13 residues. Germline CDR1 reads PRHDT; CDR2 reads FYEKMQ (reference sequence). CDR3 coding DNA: TGTGCCAGCAGCTCCCGCCGGGGTTATACGCAGTATTTT. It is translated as CASSSRRGYTQYF.

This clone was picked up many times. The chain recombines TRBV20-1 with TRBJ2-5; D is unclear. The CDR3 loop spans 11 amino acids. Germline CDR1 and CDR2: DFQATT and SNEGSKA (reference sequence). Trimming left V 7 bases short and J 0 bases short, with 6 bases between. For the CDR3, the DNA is TGCAGTGGTCAGTACCAAGAGACCCAGTACTTC. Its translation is CSGQYQETQYF.

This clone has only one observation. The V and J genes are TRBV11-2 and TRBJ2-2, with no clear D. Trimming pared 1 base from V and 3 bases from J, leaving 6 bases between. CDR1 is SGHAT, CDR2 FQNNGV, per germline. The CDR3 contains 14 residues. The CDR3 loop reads CASSLAPDTGELFF. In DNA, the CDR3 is TGTGCCAGCAGCTTAGCCCCCGACACCGGGGAGCTGTTTTTT.

CDR3 amino acids: CASTLAGGVYNEQFF. As DNA, the CDR3 is TGCGCCAGCACACTAGCGGGAGGGGTTTACAATGAGCAGTTCTTC. The V and J genes are TRBV5-1 and TRBJ2-1, with 13 bases fitting TRBD2. The germline CDR1 and CDR2 sequences are SGHRS and YFSETQ. With 6 bases clipped from V and 4 bases from J, the junction kept 4 bases outside the gene matches. CDR3 size: 15 residues.

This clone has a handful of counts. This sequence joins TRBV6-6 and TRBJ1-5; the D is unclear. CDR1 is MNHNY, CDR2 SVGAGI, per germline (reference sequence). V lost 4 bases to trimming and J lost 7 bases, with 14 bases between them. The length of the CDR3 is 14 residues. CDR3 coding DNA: TGTGCCAGCAGTTCGGGTCTCCCCGAGCAGCCCCAGCATTTT. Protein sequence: CASSSGLPEQPQHF.

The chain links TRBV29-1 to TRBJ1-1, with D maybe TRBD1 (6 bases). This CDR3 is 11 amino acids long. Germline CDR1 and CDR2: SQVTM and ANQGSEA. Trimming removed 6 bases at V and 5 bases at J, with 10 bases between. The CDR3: CSVLRGTEAFF. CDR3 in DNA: TGCAGCGTCCTCAGGGGAACTGAAGCTTTCTTT.

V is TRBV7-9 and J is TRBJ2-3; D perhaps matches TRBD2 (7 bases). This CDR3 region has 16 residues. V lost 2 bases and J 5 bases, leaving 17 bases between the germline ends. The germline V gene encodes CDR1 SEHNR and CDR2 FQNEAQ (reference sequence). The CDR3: CASSLKGGGQGDTQYF. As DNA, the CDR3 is TGTGCCAGCAGCTTAAAGGGGGGAGGGCAGGGAGATACGCAGTATTTT.